This entry lists 28 T cell receptor beta chains sequenced from one sample in a study of T cell responses to AZD1222 COVID-19 vaccine. Repertoires were generated with immunoSEQ multiplex PCR, while TCRdb's copy carries only in-frame clones and drops some. The data contain about 140,000 clones, roughly 92% of them singletons. Source: peripheral blood, taken on day 0 of AZD1222 vaccination. These receptors all come from an adult in good health.

The V call is TRBV27, the J call TRBJ2-7; a possible D gene is TRBD1 (5 bases). Per the germline V gene, CDR1 is MNHEY and CDR2 is SMNVEV (reference sequence). The V end lost 8 bases, the J end lost 5 bases, and 13 bases lay between the germline ends. This CDR3 is 12 amino acids long. Here the CDR3 reads CASRSLQDEQYF. DNA for the CDR3: TGTGCCAGCCGTTCCCTACAGGACGAGCAGTACTTC.

The CDR3 sequence is CASSQPGETQYF. The CDR3 DNA follows: TGCGCCAGCAGCCAACCCGGGGAGACCCAGTACTTC. The V call is TRBV4-1, the J call TRBJ2-5; no clear D gene. The CDR3 has 12 amino acids. Germline V CDR1 and CDR2: MGHRA, YSYEKL. Trimming removed 2 bases from V and 5 bases from J, with 6 bases in between.

This sequence joins TRBV2 and TRBJ2-5, with 10 bases aligning to TRBD2. Trimming removed 7 bases from V and 5 bases from J; junction bases left unmatched: 7. The CDR3 extends over 14 amino acids. Looked up from germline, CDR1 is SNHLY and CDR2 is FYNNEI. The CDR3 loop reads CASITSGTRETQYF. CDR3 DNA sequence: TGTGCCAGCATTACTAGCGGGACCCGGGAGACCCAGTACTTC.

The rearrangement uses TRBV6-6 and TRBJ1-1; D is unresolved. Trimming took 6 bases from V and 4 from J, leaving 15 bases between them. CDR1 and CDR2 (germline): MNHNY, SVGAGI (reference sequence). The CDR3 runs to 14 residues. CDR3 DNA: TGTGCCAGCAGCCCCCGGTCGTTAGGCACTGAAGCTTTCTTT. Translating gives CASSPRSLGTEAFF.

The chain joins TRBV5-6 to TRBJ1-2; D unclear. Trimming stripped 1 base from V and 8 bases from J, with 12 bases between. This CDR3 has 13 residues. The germline V gene encodes CDR1 SGHDT and CDR2 YYEEEE. CDR3 sequence (DNA): TGTGCCAGCAGCTTGCTGTCCCGCGGAGGCTACACCTTC. It specifies CASSLLSRGGYTF.

The CDR3 DNA reads TGTGCCAGTAGTCCCCCAGCAACAGGGGTGAGGAACATTCAGTACTTC. This codes for CASSPPATGVRNIQYF. The V and J genes are TRBV19 and TRBJ2-4, with TRBD1 identical over 7 bases. The CDR3 has 16 residues. Trimming took 5 bases from V and 7 from J; bases not matched to a gene: 14. Germline V CDR1 and CDR2: LNHDA, SQIVND (reference sequence). The full variable domain, completed using reference TRBV19 and TRBJ2-4, is DGGITQSPKYLFRKEGQNVTLSCEQNLNHDAMYWYRQDPGQGLRLIYYSQIVNDFQKGDIAEGYSVSREKKESFPLTVTSAQKNPTAFYLCASSPPATGVRNIQYFGAGTRLSVL.

The J gene is TRBJ2-3, the V gene TRBV12-5, with 7 positions matching TRBD1. CDR1 is LGHNT, CDR2 FRNRAP, per germline. The CDR3 covers 16 residues. J gave up 0 bases and V 2 bases, and 5 bases lay outside the gene matches. In DNA form, the CDR3 reads TGTGCTAGTGGTTTGAGGGACAGTCTTAGCACAGATACGCAGTATTTT. Translation: CASGLRDSLSTDTQYF. Full variable domain (missing parts from reference TRBV12-5 and TRBJ2-3): DARVTQTPRHKVTEMGQEVTMRCQPILGHNTVFWYRQTMMQGLELLAYFRNRAPLDDSGMPKDRFSAEMPDATLATLKIQPSEPRDSAVYFCASGLRDSLSTDTQYFGPGTRLTVL.

This chain joins TRBV6-6 and TRBJ2-2; 7 bases align to TRBD2. In germline, CDR1 is MNHNY, CDR2 SVGAGI (reference sequence). The ends lost 7 bases at V and 5 bases at J; junction bases unmatched: 10. There are 15 residues in the CDR3. In nucleotides, the CDR3 is TGTGCCAGCACCCCTGGCGGGGGTAAAACCGGGGAGCTGTTTTTT. This encodes CASTPGGGKTGELFF.

The rearrangement joins TRBV15 to TRBJ1-5; D call uncertain. V was pared by 7 bases and J by 2 bases, with 6 bases between. The CDR3 contains 12 residues. Germline V gene data show CDR1 as LNHNV and CDR2 as YYDKDF (reference sequence). For the CDR3, the DNA is TGTGCCACCACGGACGGCAATCAGCCCCAGCATTTT. It is translated as CATTDGNQPQHF.

The V call is TRBV28, the J call TRBJ2-2, with D possibly being TRBD2 (5 bases). This CDR3 comprises 15 residues. Per germline, CDR1 MDHEN and CDR2 SYDVKM. V lost 5 bases to trimming and J lost 6 bases, with 16 bases between them. This chain's CDR3 is CASSPQPPRAGELFF. CDR3 DNA: TGTGCCAGCAGTCCCCAACCCCCGAGGGCCGGGGAGCTGTTTTTT.

The chain joins TRBV4-2 to TRBJ2-7; D is unresolved. Trimming took 4 bases from V and 6 from J, leaving 16 bases between them. Germline V gene lookup returns CDR1 LGHNA and CDR2 YNFKEQ. The CDR3 is made up of 14 amino acids. CDR3 sequence (DNA): TGTGCCAGCAGCCCCTCGGGCCCCTTCCCCGAGCAGTACTTC. Amino acid sequence: CASSPSGPFPEQYF.

J is TRBJ2-2 and V is TRBV5-1; D tentatively reads TRBD1 or TRBD2 (6 bases each). The length of the CDR3 is 15 residues. Germline values: CDR1 SGHRS, CDR2 YFSETQ. V was clipped by 5 bases and J by 1 base, with 12 bases between them. CDR3 coding DNA: TGCGCCAGCAGGTGGGGGGCAGGGAACACCGGGGAGCTGTTTTTT. Protein: CASRWGAGNTGELFF.

The DNA of the CDR3 is TGTGCCAGTAGTATATTGGGACAAAGGGGCTACACCTTC. Protein sequence: CASSILGQRGYTF. The chain uses TRBV19 and TRBJ1-2, with a possible D match to TRBD1 (6 bases). Germline V gene sequence: CDR1 LNHDA, CDR2 SQIVND (reference sequence). The CDR3 is made up of 13 amino acids. Between the trimmed V and J ends, which lost 2 bases and 8 bases, there was a span of 12 bases.

V is TRBV5-1 and J is TRBJ2-2; D may match TRBD1 or TRBD2 (5 bases each). CDR3 length: 15 residues. CDR1 and CDR2 (germline): SGHRS, YFSETQ. V was trimmed by 3 bases and J by 4 bases, leaving 13 bases between them. CDR3 amino acids: CASSSGTRSTGELFF. The CDR3 DNA reads TGCGCCAGCAGCTCCGGGACCAGGAGCACCGGGGAGCTGTTTTTT.

The J gene is TRBJ1-3, the V gene TRBV7-9; D uncertain. V was trimmed by 4 bases and J by 0 bases, leaving 10 bases between them. Per the germline V gene, CDR1 is SEHNR and CDR2 is FQNEAQ (reference sequence). This CDR3 comprises 15 residues. The CDR3 region is CASSSQSLSGNTIYF. The CDR3 DNA reads as TGTGCCAGCAGCTCACAGTCTCTCTCTGGAAACACCATATATTTT.

The chain combines TRBV11-2 with TRBJ2-7, with 10 bases matching TRBD1. CDR1 and CDR2 from the germline V gene are SGHAT and FQNNGV. The CDR3 spans 14 residues. Losses at the gene ends were 3 bases for V and 2 bases for J; bases not matched to a gene: 1. The CDR3 bases are TGTGCCAGCAGCTTGGGGACAGGGGCCTACGAGCAGTACTTC. This translates into CASSLGTGAYEQYF.

The gene calls are TRBV19 and TRBJ1-2; D is uncertain. CDR1 and CDR2 from the germline V gene are LNHDA and SQIVND (reference sequence). Trimming shortened V by 2 bases and J by 2 bases, and 15 bases separated the two germline ends. The CDR3 length is 16 residues. The CDR3 loop is CASSIFGPAGNYGYTF. The CDR3 nucleotides are TGTGCCAGTAGTATATTCGGTCCAGCGGGCAACTATGGCTACACCTTC.

The J gene is TRBJ2-7, the V gene TRBV27; possibly TRBD1 or TRBD2 for D (5 bases each). The V gene lost 6 bases and the J gene lost 4 bases, with 16 bases spanning the gap. The CDR3 runs 14 residues. Looked up from germline, CDR1 is MNHEY and CDR2 is SMNVEV (reference sequence). In DNA form, the CDR3 reads TGTGCCAGCAGCCCCGGGACCTTCCCTTACGAGCAGTACTTC. Its translation is CASSPGTFPYEQYF.

The DNA for the CDR3 is TGTGCCAGCAGTCTAGGGGGCAGTACCTACGAGCAGTACTTC. It translates to CASSLGGSTYEQYF. The V and J genes are TRBV6-5 and TRBJ2-7; 7 bases agree with TRBD1. Trimming at V came to 5 bases and at J to 2 bases, leaving 6 bases not matched to a gene. CDR3 length: 14 amino acids. Germline V gene data show CDR1 as MNHEY and CDR2 as SVGAGI.

The chain employs TRBV7-9 and TRBJ1-4; D is ambiguous. V lost 0 bases, J lost 7 bases, and 12 bases lay in between. The germline CDR1 and CDR2 sequences are SEHNR and FQNEAQ (reference sequence). The CDR3 consists of 15 residues. CDR3 sequence (DNA): TGTGCCAGCAGCTTAGCGGTCTTGAATGGTGAAAAACTGTTTTTT. This translates into CASSLAVLNGEKLFF.

The chain uses TRBV2 and TRBJ2-5; TRBD1 or TRBD2 may be the D gene (5 bases each). Germline V gene lookup returns CDR1 SNHLY and CDR2 FYNNEI. This CDR3 has 13 residues. V was shortened by 3 bases and J by 5 bases, with 10 bases between the two germline ends. DNA of the CDR3: TGTGCCAGCAGTGAGAGGGGTGGGGAGACCCAGTACTTC. Encoded protein: CASSERGGETQYF.

The DNA for the CDR3 is TGTGCCAGCAAAAGGGGTGGGGAAATGAACACTGAAGCTTTCTTT. Translated: CASKRGGEMNTEAFF. V and J are TRBV7-2 and TRBJ1-1; D perhaps matches TRBD1 (5 bases). Germline lookup yields CDR1 SGHTA and CDR2 FQGNSA. The CDR3 has 15 residues. V lost 7 bases, J lost 0 bases, and 15 bases lay in between.

The chain joins TRBV3-1 (or the pseudogene TRBV3-2) to TRBJ2-1; possibly TRBD2 for D (5 bases). Germline CDR1 is LGHDT and CDR2 is YNNKEL (reference sequence). V lost 0 bases and J 6 bases, leaving 9 bases between the germline ends. The CDR3 sequence is 14 residues long. The chain's CDR3 is CASSQDPGFNEQFF. The DNA for the CDR3 is TGTGCCAGCAGCCAAGATCCGGGGTTCAATGAGCAGTTCTTC.

The V and J genes are TRBV7-9 and TRBJ1-1; D is unclear. The CDR3 consists of 14 residues. Trimming took off 5 bases at V and 6 bases at J, with 16 bases between the two ends. Germline V gene lookup returns CDR1 SEHNR and CDR2 FQNEAQ (reference sequence). The CDR3 nucleotides read TGTGCCAGCAGCGCCCCCGAGAGGATCGCTGAAGCTTTCTTT. It codes for CASSAPERIAEAFF. The whole variable domain, remainder taken from reference TRBV7-9 and TRBJ1-1, is DTGVSQNPRHKITKRGQNVTFRCDPISEHNRLYWYRQTLGQGPEFLTYFQNEAQLEKSRLLSDRFSAERPKGSFSTLEIQRTEQGDSAMYLCASSAPERIAEAFFGQGTRLTVV.

This clone was seen only a few times. This chain connects TRBV5-8 to TRBJ1-5; tentatively, D is TRBD1 (5 bases). V gave up 2 bases and J gave up 3 bases, with 15 bases separating them. The CDR3 totals 16 residues. The germline CDR1 and CDR2 sequences are SGHTS and YDEGEE. The CDR3 DNA sequence: TGTGCCAGCAGCTTTGGCCGGTTCAGGGACAATCAGCCCCAGCATTTT. Amino acid sequence: CASSFGRFRDNQPQHF.

V usage is TRBV6-2 or TRBV6-3 and J usage is TRBJ2-3, with D maybe TRBD1 (6 bases). The CDR3 runs to 15 residues. V lost 2 bases to trimming and J lost 4 bases, with 13 bases between them. The germline V gene encodes CDR1 MNHEY and CDR2 SVGEGT. The CDR3 loop is CASSYVDSFADTQYF. In nucleotides, the CDR3 is TGTGCCAGCAGTTACGTGGACAGCTTTGCAGATACGCAGTATTTT.

The gene calls are TRBV7-2 and TRBJ2-7; 7 bases agree with TRBD1. CDR3 length: 14 residues. Per germline, CDR1 SGHTA and CDR2 FQGNSA. J was trimmed by 2 bases and V by 5 bases; bases with no gene match: 6. CDR3 nucleotide sequence: TGTGCCAGCAGCGCTAGACAGGGAACCTACGAGCAGTACTTC. Its translation is CASSARQGTYEQYF.

The rearrangement uses TRBV15 and TRBJ1-1; TRBD1 matches 8 bases. Trimming removed 5 bases from V and 11 bases from J; junction bases left unmatched: 10. Looked up from germline, CDR1 is LNHNV and CDR2 is YYDKDF (reference sequence). The CDR3 covers 13 residues. CDR3 nucleotides: TGTGCCACCAGCTTCTATCCAGGGGGCGAGGCTTTCTTT. Protein: CATSFYPGGEAFF.